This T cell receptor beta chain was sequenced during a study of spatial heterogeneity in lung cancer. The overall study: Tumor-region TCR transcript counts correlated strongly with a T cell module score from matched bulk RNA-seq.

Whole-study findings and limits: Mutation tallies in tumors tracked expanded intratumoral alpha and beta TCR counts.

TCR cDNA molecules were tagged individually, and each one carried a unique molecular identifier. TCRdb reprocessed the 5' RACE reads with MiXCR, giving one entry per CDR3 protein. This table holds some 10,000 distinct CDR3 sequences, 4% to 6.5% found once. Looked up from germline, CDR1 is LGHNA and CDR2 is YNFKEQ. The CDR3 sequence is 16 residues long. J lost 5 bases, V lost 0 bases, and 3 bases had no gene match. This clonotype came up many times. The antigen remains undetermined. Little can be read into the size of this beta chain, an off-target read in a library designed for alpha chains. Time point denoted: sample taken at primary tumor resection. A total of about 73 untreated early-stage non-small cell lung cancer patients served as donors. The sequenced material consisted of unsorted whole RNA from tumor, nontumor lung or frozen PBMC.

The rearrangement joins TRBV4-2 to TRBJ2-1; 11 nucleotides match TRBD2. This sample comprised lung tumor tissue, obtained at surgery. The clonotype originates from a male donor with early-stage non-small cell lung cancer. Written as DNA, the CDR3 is TGTGCCAGCAGCCAAGATCTAGCGGGGGGCCACAATGAGCAGTTCTTC. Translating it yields CASSQDLAGGHNEQFF.